These 28 T cell receptor beta chains were sequenced from one sample in a study of blood T cells in healthy people across ages. Primers used in a second PCR of about 7 to 12 cycles were a sample-barcoded 5' primer and a J-beta primer mix. TCRdb itself ran the 5' RACE reads through MiXCR, one entry per CDR3 protein. The data hold 890,000 or so distinct CDR3 sequences, with 62% observed a single time. What was sequenced was blood. All receptors come from a man aged 25-40 years in good health.

The chain recombines TRBV20-1 with TRBJ2-5; D is perhaps TRBD1 (6 bases). Germline values: CDR1 DFQATT, CDR2 SNEGSKA (reference sequence). With 5 bases removed from V and 2 bases from J, the gap between germline ends came to 18 bases. There are 15 residues in the CDR3. The CDR3 loop reads CSALPPSRGQETQYF. CDR3 DNA sequence: TGCAGTGCTCTCCCGCCCTCTAGGGGGCAAGAGACCCAGTACTTC.

There are a few counts of this clonotype. The rearrangement joins TRBV20-1 to TRBJ2-5, with 8 bases fitting TRBD1. The V and J ends lost 3 bases and 5 bases, in that order; junction bases with no gene match: 11. Germline-derived CDR1 and CDR2 are DFQATT and SNEGSKA (reference sequence). This CDR3 has 15 amino acids. The CDR3 DNA sequence: TGCAGTGCTAGGGCCGGGACAGGAGGAGGGGAGACCCAGTACTTC. Its protein product is CSARAGTGGGETQYF.

About this clonotype itself: A much larger clone differs from this one at a single base, so this may be a read error. J is TRBJ1-2 and V is TRBV12-3 or TRBV12-4; the match to TRBD1 covers 7 bases. This CDR3 has 15 amino acids. After removal of 5 bases from V and 7 bases from J, the junction contained 13 bases not matched to a gene. The CDR3 region is CASSEFNAGGGGYTF. Here the CDR3 DNA reads TGTGCCAGCAGTGAATTCAATGCAGGGGGGGGTGGCTACACCTTC.

The genes are TRBV5-5 and TRBJ2-7, with TRBD2 identical over 11 bases. Per the germline V gene, CDR1 is SGHKS and CDR2 is YYEKEE (reference sequence). The CDR3 loop spans 14 amino acids. With 6 bases clipped from V and 1 base from J, the junction kept 3 bases outside the gene matches. CDR3 residues: CASITSGGSYEQYF. Here the CDR3 DNA reads TGTGCCAGCATAACTAGCGGGGGTTCCTACGAGCAGTACTTC.

This chain links TRBV25-1 with TRBJ2-1; 7 bases map to TRBD1. Germline CDR1 reads MGHDK; CDR2 reads SYGVNS. This CDR3 comprises 14 residues. Trimming cost V 4 bases and J 5 bases; bases outside gene matches: 5. The CDR3 DNA reads TGTGCCAGCAGTGTAACAGGGGCCAACAATGAGCAGTTCTTC. It specifies CASSVTGANNEQFF.

V usage is TRBV12-3 or TRBV12-4 and J usage is TRBJ1-5, with no clear D. The V end was cut by 3 bases, the J end by 7 bases, with 13 bases between. The CDR3 length is 14 residues. For the CDR3, the DNA is TGTGCCAGCAGTTTGGGTATAGCAACCCAGCCCCAGCATTTT. As protein: CASSLGIATQPQHF.

There are many counts of this clonotype. V gene TRBV20-1 combines with J gene TRBJ2-7; either TRBD1 or TRBD2 may supply D (7 bases each). The V and J ends lost 3 bases and 2 bases respectively, with 14 bases between them. This CDR3 has 14 amino acids. Germline-derived CDR1 and CDR2 are DFQATT and SNEGSKA (reference sequence). The CDR3 nucleotides are TGCAGTGCTAGGGTTCAGGGGGGGGCCTACGAGCAGTACTTC. It codes for CSARVQGGAYEQYF.

The chain has TRBV6-2 or TRBV6-3 and TRBJ2-2, with TRBD1 matching 8 bases. The CDR3 spans 16 residues. Trimming took 2 bases from V and 7 from J; bases not matched to a gene: 9. In germline, CDR1 is MNHEY, CDR2 SVGEGT. Here the CDR3 reads CASSYARTGLSGELFF. CDR3 DNA: TGTGCCAGCAGTTACGCCCGGACAGGGTTGAGCGGGGAGCTGTTTTTT.

The chain has TRBV6-2 or TRBV6-3 and TRBJ2-7, with TRBD1 matching 7 bases. The J call may be incorrect, as the DNA end agrees better with TRBJ2-1. The CDR3 has 13 amino acids. CDR1 and CDR2 from the germline V gene are MNHEY and SVGEGT. The CDR3 region is CASRPQGRDEQFF. The CDR3 DNA reads TGTGCCAGCAGACCACAGGGGCGGGATGAGCAGTTCTTC.

The gene calls are TRBV29-1 and TRBJ1-2; D is perhaps TRBD1 (5 bases). V lost 7 bases, J lost 1 base, and 16 bases lay in between. Germline CDR1 reads SQVTM; CDR2 reads ANQGSEA. The CDR3 is 14 amino acids. CDR3 sequence: CSAIGQGDNYGYTF. In DNA form, the CDR3 reads TGCAGCGCCATAGGACAAGGTGATAACTATGGCTACACCTTC.

The chain couples TRBV9 to TRBJ1-1; TRBD1 matches 7 bases. V was pared by 3 bases and J by 1 base, with 0 bases of the junction left unmatched. The CDR3 has 13 amino acids. From germline, CDR1 is SGDLS and CDR2 YYNGEE. The CDR3 DNA sequence: TGTGCCAGCAGCGGACAGGGGAACACTGAAGCTTTCTTT. Its translation is CASSGQGNTEAFF. The entire variable domain, with the rest obtained from reference TRBV9 and TRBJ1-1, is as follows: DSGVTQTPKHLITATGQRVTLRCSPRSGDLSVYWYQQSLDQGLQFLIQYYNGEERAKGNILERFSAQQFPDLHSELNLSSLELGDSALYFCASSGQGNTEAFFGQGTRLTVV.

The chain has TRBV29-1 and TRBJ2-7, with 7 bases that match TRBD1. The CDR3 contains 14 residues. The J segment lost 0 bases and the V segment lost 7 bases, leaving 9 bases of the junction unmatched. CDR1 SQVTM and CDR2 ANQGSEA come from the germline V gene. This CDR3 is CSGSTGENSYEQYF. The CDR3 DNA sequence: TGCAGCGGAAGTACAGGGGAGAACTCCTACGAGCAGTACTTC.

This clonotype has more than one count but fewer than ten. The rearrangement links TRBV6-5 to TRBJ2-5; 8 bases map to TRBD2. Gene TRBJ2-7 matches the end of the DNA better, so the J call may be wrong. Germline values: CDR1 MNHEY, CDR2 SVGAGI. The CDR3 length is 15 residues. This CDR3 is CASTPTPGLVFEQYF. The DNA for the CDR3 is TGTGCCAGCACCCCTACCCCGGGACTAGTCTTCGAGCAGTACTTC.

The rearrangement uses TRBV20-1 and TRBJ2-3, with D hard to call. CDR1 and CDR2 from the germline V gene are DFQATT and SNEGSKA (reference sequence). There are 11 residues in the CDR3. V lost 5 bases and J lost 2, with 5 bases in between. The CDR3 DNA reads as TGCAGTGCTCCGTACACAGATACGCAGTATTTT. This codes for CSAPYTDTQYF.

The chain joins TRBV12-3 or TRBV12-4 to TRBJ2-1, with 8 bases identical to TRBD1. This CDR3 contains 16 residues. The V and J ends lost 6 bases and 8 bases, in that order; junction bases with no gene match: 15. CDR3 loop: CASRPLRQGAGYEQFF. CDR3 bases: TGTGCCAGCAGACCGCTTAGGCAGGGGGCAGGGTATGAGCAGTTCTTC.

In its sample, this clonotype was seen once. The chain carries TRBV12-3 or TRBV12-4 and TRBJ2-1, with TRBD1 identical over 7 bases. With 7 bases clipped from V and 3 bases from J, the junction kept 6 bases outside the gene matches. This CDR3 has 14 amino acids. The CDR3 spells CASMTTGIYNEQFF. The CDR3 nucleotides are TGTGCCAGCATGACGACAGGGATCTACAATGAGCAGTTCTTC.

Regarding this clonotype: A read error may produce the germline difference seen at one junction end. V gene TRBV12-3 or TRBV12-4 combines with J gene TRBJ2-7; the D gene is possibly TRBD1 (6 bases). The CDR3 sequence is 13 residues long. As DNA, the CDR3 is TGTGCCGGCAGTGACAGGATGTCCTACGAGCAGTACTTC. It specifies CAGSDRMSYEQYF.

This clonotype was seen a single time. The chain employs TRBV19 and TRBJ2-1, with D perhaps matching TRBD2 (6 bases). Germline V CDR1 and CDR2: LNHDA, SQIVND (reference sequence). The CDR3 extends over 14 amino acids. The V and J ends lost 4 bases and 4 bases respectively, with 11 bases between them. In DNA form, the CDR3 reads TGTGCCAGTAGTAGGAGGGGCCCTTACAATGAGCAGTTCTTC. Amino acids: CASSRRGPYNEQFF.

V usage is TRBV9 and J usage is TRBJ1-6; D is unclear. Germline lookup yields CDR1 SGDLS and CDR2 YYNGEE. CDR3 length: 15 amino acids. V lost 0 bases, J lost 8 bases, and 12 bases lay in between. CDR3 sequence: CASSVAGRSDSPLHF. The CDR3 nucleotides are TGTGCCAGCAGCGTAGCTGGACGCAGTGATTCACCCCTCCACTTT.

With regard to this clonotype: A read error may produce the germline difference seen at one junction end. The chain recombines TRBV5-1 with TRBJ2-7; no definite D call. CDR1 SGHRS and CDR2 YFSETQ come from the germline V gene. CDR3 length: 14 amino acids. In nucleotides, the CDR3 is TGTGCCAGCAGTCCTCGTCAGGCATCCTACGAGCAGTACTTC. Protein: CASSPRQASYEQYF.

This sequence joins TRBV3-1 and TRBJ2-1; 9 positions match TRBD2. This CDR3 spans 16 amino acids. The V gene end was trimmed by 4 bases and the J gene end by 3 bases; junction bases not matched to a gene: 7. Per the germline V gene, CDR1 is LGHDT and CDR2 is YNNKEL (reference sequence). The CDR3, as DNA: TGTGCCAGCAGCCCACCTAGCGGGGTGGTCTACAATGAGCAGTTCTTC. Its protein product is CASSPPSGVVYNEQFF.

The rearrangement links TRBV4-3 to TRBJ1-3; D not resolved. CDR1 and CDR2 from the germline V gene are LGHNA and YSLEER. V was cut by 0 bases and J by 2 bases, with 8 bases left in between. This CDR3 has 15 residues. In nucleotides, the CDR3 is TGCGCCAGCAGCCAAGATCAGAGCCCTGGAAACACCATATATTTT. The encoded protein is CASSQDQSPGNTIYF.

This chain links TRBV29-1 with TRBJ2-1; D call uncertain. Trimming stripped 7 bases from V and 7 bases from J, with 11 bases between. The CDR3 length is 11 residues. Germline V gives CDR1 SQVTM, CDR2 ANQGSEA. The CDR3 DNA is TGCAGCGCCGCCTTCGGGAATGAGCAGTTCTTC. Protein: CSAAFGNEQFF.

The genes are TRBV5-4 and TRBJ2-7; maybe TRBD2 (5 bases). The CDR3 consists of 14 residues. V lost 5 bases to trimming and J lost 0 bases, with 12 bases between them. Germline V lookup: CDR1 SGHNT, CDR2 YYREEE (reference sequence). The CDR3 protein is CASSFPGDSYEQYF. CDR3 nucleotides: TGTGCCAGCAGTTTCCCCGGGGACTCCTACGAGCAGTACTTC.

The chain joins TRBV6-5 to TRBJ1-2; TRBD1 agrees at 7 bases. The CDR3 consists of 13 residues. Germline trimming cut 9 bases from V and 8 bases from J; bases unmatched to any gene: 12. CDR1 is MNHEY and CDR2 is SVGAGI in the germline V gene. CDR3 sequence: CASLGGRGGGYTF. The DNA of the CDR3 is TGTGCCAGTTTAGGGGGCAGGGGAGGCGGCTACACCTTC.

This clonotype was recorded a few times. The gene calls are TRBV6-5 and TRBJ2-5; maybe TRBD2 (6 bases). The CDR3 spans 16 residues. Deletions cut 6 bases from V and 5 bases from J, with 22 bases between. Germline CDR1 and CDR2: MNHEY and SVGAGI. CDR3 sequence (DNA): TGTGCCAGCAGCACTCACCGGGACTCGGGGATGGAGACCCAGTACTTC. Encoded protein: CASSTHRDSGMETQYF.

V usage is TRBV7-9 and J usage is TRBJ1-2; possible D gene TRBD1, 6 bases. CDR1 is SEHNR, CDR2 FQNEAQ, per germline (reference sequence). Trimming left V 6 bases short and J 4 bases short, with 12 bases between. This CDR3 region has 13 residues. The CDR3 protein is CASRPGVSYGYTF. The CDR3, as DNA: TGTGCCAGCAGACCAGGGGTCTCCTATGGCTACACCTTC.

This chain links TRBV9 with TRBJ2-7; D is unclear. The CDR3 covers 15 residues. With 9 bases removed from V and 2 bases from J, the gap between germline ends came to 21 bases. Germline V gives CDR1 SGDLS, CDR2 YYNGEE. CDR3 nucleotide sequence: TGTGCCACCGTACACGGACGGCGCCGTCCCTACGAGCAGTACTTC. It encodes CATVHGRRRPYEQYF.